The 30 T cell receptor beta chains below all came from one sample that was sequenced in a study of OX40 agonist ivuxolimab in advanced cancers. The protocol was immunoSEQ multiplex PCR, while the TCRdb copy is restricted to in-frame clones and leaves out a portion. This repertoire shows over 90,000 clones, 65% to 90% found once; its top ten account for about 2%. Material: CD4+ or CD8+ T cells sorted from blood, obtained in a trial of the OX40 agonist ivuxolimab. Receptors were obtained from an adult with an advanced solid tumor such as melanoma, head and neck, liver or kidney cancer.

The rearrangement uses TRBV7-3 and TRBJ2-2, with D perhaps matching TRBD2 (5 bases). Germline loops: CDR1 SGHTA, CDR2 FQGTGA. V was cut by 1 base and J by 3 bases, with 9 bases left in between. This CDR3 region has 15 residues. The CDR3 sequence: CASSLRGEYTGELFF. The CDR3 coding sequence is TGTGCCAGCAGCTTAAGGGGAGAGTACACCGGGGAGCTGTTTTTT.

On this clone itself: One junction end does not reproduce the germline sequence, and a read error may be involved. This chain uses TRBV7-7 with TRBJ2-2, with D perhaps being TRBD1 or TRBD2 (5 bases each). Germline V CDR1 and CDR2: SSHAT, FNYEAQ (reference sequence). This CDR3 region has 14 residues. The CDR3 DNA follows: TGTGCTAGCAGCCCCTGGGGCGGGACCGGGGAGCTGTTTTTT. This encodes CASSPWGGTGELFF. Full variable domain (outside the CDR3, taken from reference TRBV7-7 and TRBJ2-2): GAGVSQSPRYKVTKRGQDVTLRCDPISSHATLYWYQQALGQGPEFLTYFNYEAQPDKSGLPSDRFSAERPEGSISTLTIQRTEQRDSAMYRCASSPWGGTGELFFGEGSRLTVL.

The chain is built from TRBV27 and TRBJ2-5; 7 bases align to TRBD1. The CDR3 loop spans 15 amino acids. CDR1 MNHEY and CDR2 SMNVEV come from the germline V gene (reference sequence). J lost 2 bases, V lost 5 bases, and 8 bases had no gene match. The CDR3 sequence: CASSMTGLEQETQYF. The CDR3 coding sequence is TGTGCCAGCAGTATGACAGGGTTGGAGCAAGAGACCCAGTACTTC.

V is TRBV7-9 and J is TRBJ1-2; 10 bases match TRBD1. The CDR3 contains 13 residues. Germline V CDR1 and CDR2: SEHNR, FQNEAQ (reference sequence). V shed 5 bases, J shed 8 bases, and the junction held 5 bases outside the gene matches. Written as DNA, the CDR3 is TGTGCCAGCAGCCGGACAGGGGGACGGGGCTACACCTTC. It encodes CASSRTGGRGYTF.

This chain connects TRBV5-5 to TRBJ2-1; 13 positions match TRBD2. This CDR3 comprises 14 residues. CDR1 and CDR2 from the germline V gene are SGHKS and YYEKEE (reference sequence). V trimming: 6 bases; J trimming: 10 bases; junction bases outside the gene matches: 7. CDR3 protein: CASIRGTSGKEQFF. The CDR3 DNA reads TGTGCCAGCATAAGGGGGACTAGCGGGAAGGAGCAGTTCTTC.

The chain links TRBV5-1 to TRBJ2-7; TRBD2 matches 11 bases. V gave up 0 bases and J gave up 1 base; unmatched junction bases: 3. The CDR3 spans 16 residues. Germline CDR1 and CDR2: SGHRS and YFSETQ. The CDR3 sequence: CASSLDLAGGSYEQYF. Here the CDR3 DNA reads TGCGCCAGCAGCTTGGATCTAGCGGGAGGATCCTACGAGCAGTACTTC.

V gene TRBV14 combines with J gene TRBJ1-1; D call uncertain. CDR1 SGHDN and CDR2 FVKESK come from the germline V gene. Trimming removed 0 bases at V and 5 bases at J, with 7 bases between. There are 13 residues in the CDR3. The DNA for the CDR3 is TGTGCCAGCAGCCAAGAGTTACAGACTGAAGCTTTCTTT. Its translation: CASSQELQTEAFF.

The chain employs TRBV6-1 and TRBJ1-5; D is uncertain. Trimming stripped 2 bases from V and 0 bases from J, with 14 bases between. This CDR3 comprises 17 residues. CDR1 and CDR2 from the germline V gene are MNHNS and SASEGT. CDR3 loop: CASSEWAAQYSNQPQHF. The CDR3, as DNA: TGTGCCAGCAGTGAATGGGCAGCTCAATATAGCAATCAGCCCCAGCATTTT.

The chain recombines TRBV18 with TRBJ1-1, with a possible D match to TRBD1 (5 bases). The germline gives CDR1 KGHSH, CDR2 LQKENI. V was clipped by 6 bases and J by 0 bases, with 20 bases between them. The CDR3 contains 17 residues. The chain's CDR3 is CASSPPGPNYMNTEAFF. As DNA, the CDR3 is TGTGCCAGCTCCCCGCCGGGACCCAACTACATGAACACTGAAGCTTTCTTT.

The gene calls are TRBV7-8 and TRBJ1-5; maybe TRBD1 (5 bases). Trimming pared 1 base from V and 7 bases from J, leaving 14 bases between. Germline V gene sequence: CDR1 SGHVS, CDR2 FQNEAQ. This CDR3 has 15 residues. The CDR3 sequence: CASSLVAGAQQPQHF. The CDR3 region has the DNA TGTGCCAGCAGCTTAGTCGCTGGGGCACAGCAGCCCCAGCATTTT.

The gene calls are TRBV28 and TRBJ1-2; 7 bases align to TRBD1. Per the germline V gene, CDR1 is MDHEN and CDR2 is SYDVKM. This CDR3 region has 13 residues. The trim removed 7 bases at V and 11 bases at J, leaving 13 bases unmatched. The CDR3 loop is CASTSVSTGSYTF. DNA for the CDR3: TGTGCCAGCACATCGGTATCGACAGGGAGTTACACCTTC.

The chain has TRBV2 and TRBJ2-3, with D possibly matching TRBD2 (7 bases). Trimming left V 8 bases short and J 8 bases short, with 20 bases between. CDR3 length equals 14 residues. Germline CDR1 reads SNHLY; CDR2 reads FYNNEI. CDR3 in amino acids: CASGKEGGGGTQYF. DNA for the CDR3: TGTGCCAGCGGCAAGGAGGGAGGGGGGGGTACGCAGTATTTT. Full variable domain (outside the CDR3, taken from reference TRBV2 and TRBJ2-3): EPEVTQTPSHQVTQMGQEVILRCVPISNHLYFYWYRQILGQKVEFLVSFYNNEISEKSEIFDDQFSVERPDGSNFTLKIRSTKLEDSAMYFCASGKEGGGGTQYFGPGTRLTVL.

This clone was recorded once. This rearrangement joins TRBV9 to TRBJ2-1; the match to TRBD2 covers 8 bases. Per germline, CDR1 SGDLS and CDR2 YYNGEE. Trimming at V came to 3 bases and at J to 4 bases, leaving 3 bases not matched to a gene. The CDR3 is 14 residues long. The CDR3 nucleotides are TGTGCCAGCAGCGGGAGCGGGAGTTACAATGAGCAGTTCTTC. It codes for CASSGSGSYNEQFF.

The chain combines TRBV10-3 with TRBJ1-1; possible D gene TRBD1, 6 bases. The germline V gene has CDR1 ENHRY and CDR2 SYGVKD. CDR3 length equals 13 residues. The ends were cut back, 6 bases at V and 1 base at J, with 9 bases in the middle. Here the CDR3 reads CAISRTANTEAFF. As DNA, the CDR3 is TGTGCCATCAGCCGGACAGCGAACACTGAAGCTTTCTTT.

CDR3 amino acids: CASSLAGLAGVVQFF. The CDR3 DNA is TGTGCCAGCAGCCTTGCCGGACTAGCGGGAGTGGTGCAGTTCTTC. The J gene is TRBJ2-1, the V gene TRBV11-2; 13 nucleotides agree with TRBD2. The junction had 10 bases not matched to a gene; V was cut back by 5 bases and J by 12 bases. CDR1 and CDR2 (germline): SGHAT, FQNNGV. This CDR3 comprises 15 residues. The variable domain in full, with the rest retrieved from reference TRBV11-2 and TRBJ2-1, is EAGVAQSPRYKIIEKRQSVAFWCNPISGHATLYWYQQILGQGPKLLIQFQNNGVVDDSQLPKDRFSAERLKGVDSTLKIQPAKLEDSAVYLCASSLAGLAGVVQFFGPGTRLTVL.

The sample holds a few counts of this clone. The CDR3: CAISEYPAGDEQYF. Here the CDR3 DNA reads TGTGCCATCAGTGAATACCCAGCGGGAGACGAGCAGTACTTC. This rearrangement joins TRBV10-3 to TRBJ2-7, with 8 bases that match TRBD2. The CDR3 totals 14 residues. With V trimmed by 3 bases and J by 5 bases, 6 bases remained unmatched. CDR1 is ENHRY and CDR2 is SYGVKD in the germline V gene.

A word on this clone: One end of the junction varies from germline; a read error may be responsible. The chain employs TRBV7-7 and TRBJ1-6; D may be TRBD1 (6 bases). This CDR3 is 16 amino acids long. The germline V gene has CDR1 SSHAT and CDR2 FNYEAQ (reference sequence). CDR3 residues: CASRQYRQAIDSPLHF. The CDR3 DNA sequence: TGTGCTAGCAGACAATATAGACAGGCTATAGATTCACCCCTCCACTTT. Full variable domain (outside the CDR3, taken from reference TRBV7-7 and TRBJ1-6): GAGVSQSPRYKVTKRGQDVTLRCDPISSHATLYWYQQALGQGPEFLTYFNYEAQPDKSGLPSDRFSAERPEGSISTLTIQRTEQRDSAMYRCASRQYRQAIDSPLHFGNGTRLTVT.

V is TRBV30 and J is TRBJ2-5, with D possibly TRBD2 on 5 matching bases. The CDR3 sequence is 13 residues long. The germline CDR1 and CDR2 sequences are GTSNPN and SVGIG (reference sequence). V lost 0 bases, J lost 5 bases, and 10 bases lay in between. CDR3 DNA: TGTGCCTGGAGTGTAATAGCGACGGAGACCCAGTACTTC. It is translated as CAWSVIATETQYF. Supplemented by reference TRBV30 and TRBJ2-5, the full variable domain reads SQTIHQWPATLVQPVGSPLSLECTVEGTSNPNLYWYRQAAGRGLQLLFYSVGIGQISSEVPQNLSASRPQDRQFILSSKKLLLSDSGFYLCAWSVIATETQYFGPGTRLLVL.

CDR3 nucleotide sequence: TGCGCCAGCAGCTTGCAGGGGGCTAACACTGAAGCTTTCTTT. This codes for CASSLQGANTEAFF. The chain links TRBV5-1 to TRBJ1-1; 8 bases line up with TRBD1. There are 14 residues in the CDR3. V trimming: 1 base; J trimming: 2 bases; junction bases outside the gene matches: 1. Looked up from germline, CDR1 is SGHRS and CDR2 is YFSETQ.

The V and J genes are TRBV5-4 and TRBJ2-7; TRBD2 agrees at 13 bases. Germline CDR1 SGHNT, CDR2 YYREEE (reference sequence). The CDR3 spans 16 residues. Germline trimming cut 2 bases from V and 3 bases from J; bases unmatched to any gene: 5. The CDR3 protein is CASSLPGLAGDYEQYF. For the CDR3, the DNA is TGTGCCAGCAGCTTACCTGGACTAGCGGGGGACTACGAGCAGTACTTC.

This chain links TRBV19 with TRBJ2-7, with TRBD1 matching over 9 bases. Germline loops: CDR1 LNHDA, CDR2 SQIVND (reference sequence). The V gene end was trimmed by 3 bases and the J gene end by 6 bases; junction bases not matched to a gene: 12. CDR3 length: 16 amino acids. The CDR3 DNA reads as TGTGCCAGTAGTATTGCGGGACAGGGCGATCCTACCGAGCAGTACTTC. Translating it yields CASSIAGQGDPTEQYF.

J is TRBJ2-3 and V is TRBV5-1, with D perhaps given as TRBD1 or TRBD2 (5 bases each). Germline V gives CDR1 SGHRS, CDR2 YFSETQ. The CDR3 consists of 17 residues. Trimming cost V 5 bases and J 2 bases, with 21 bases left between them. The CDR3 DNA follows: TGCGCCAGCAGTTGGACTTTCACAGGTTCATCCACAGATACGCAGTATTTT. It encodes CASSWTFTGSSTDTQYF.

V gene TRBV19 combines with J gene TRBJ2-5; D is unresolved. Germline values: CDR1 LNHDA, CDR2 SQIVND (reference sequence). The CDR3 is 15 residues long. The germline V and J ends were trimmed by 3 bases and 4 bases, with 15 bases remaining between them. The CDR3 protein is CASSIATSKGETQYF. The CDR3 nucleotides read TGTGCCAGTAGTATTGCGACCTCCAAGGGAGAGACCCAGTACTTC.

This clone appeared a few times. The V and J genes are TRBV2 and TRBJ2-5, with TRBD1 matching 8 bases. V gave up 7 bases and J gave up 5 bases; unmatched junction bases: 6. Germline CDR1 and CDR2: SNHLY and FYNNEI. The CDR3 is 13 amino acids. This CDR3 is CASNGQGPETQYF. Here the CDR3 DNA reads TGTGCCAGCAATGGACAGGGACCCGAGACCCAGTACTTC.

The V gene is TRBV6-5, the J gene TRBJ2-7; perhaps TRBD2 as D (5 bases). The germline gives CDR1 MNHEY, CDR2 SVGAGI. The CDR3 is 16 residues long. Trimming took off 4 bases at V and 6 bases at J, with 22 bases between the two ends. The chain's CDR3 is CASSSPGQVGRGEQYF. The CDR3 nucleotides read TGTGCCAGCAGTTCCCCCGGTCAGGTTGGTCGGGGCGAGCAGTACTTC.

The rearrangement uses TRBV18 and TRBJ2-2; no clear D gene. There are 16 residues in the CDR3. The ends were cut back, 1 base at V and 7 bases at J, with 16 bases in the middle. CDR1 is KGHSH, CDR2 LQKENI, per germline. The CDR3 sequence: CASSPQSIGPDGELFF. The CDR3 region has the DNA TGTGCCAGCTCACCACAAAGTATAGGGCCGGACGGGGAGCTGTTTTTT. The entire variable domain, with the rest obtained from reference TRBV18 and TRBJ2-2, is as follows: NAGVMQNPRHLVRRRGQEARLRCSPMKGHSHVYWYRQLPEEGLKFMVYLQKENIIDESGMPKERFSAEFPKEGPSILRIQQVVRGDSAAYFCASSPQSIGPDGELFFGEGSRLTVL.

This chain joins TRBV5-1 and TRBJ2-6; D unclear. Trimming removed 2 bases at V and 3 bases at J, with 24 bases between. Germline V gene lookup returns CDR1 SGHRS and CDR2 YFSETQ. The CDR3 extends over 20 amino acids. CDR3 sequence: CASSLGLEIGRTFGANVLTF. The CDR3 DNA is TGCGCCAGCAGCTTAGGGTTAGAGATCGGCCGTACTTTTGGGGCCAACGTCCTGACTTTC.

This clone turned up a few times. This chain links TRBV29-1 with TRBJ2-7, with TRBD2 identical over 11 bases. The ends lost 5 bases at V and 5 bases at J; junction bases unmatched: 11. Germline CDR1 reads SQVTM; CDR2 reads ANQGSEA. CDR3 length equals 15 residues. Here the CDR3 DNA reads TGCAGCGTTCGGCTAGCGGGAGGAAAGCGACACGAGCAGTACTTC. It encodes CSVRLAGGKRHEQYF.

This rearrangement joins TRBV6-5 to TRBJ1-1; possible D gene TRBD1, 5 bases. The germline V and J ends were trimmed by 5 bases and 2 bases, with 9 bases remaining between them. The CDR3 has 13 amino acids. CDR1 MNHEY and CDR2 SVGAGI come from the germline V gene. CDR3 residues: CASSRDSNTEAFF. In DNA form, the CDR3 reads TGTGCCAGCAGTCGCGACAGTAACACTGAAGCTTTCTTT.

The CDR3 loop is CASSHDSTTDTQYF. For the CDR3, the DNA is TGTGCCAGCAGCCATGATAGTACCACAGATACGCAGTATTTT. This sequence joins TRBV5-4 and TRBJ2-3; no clear D gene. Per germline, CDR1 SGHNT and CDR2 YYREEE (reference sequence). Between the trimmed V and J ends, which lost 4 bases and 2 bases, there was a span of 11 bases. The CDR3 has 14 residues.